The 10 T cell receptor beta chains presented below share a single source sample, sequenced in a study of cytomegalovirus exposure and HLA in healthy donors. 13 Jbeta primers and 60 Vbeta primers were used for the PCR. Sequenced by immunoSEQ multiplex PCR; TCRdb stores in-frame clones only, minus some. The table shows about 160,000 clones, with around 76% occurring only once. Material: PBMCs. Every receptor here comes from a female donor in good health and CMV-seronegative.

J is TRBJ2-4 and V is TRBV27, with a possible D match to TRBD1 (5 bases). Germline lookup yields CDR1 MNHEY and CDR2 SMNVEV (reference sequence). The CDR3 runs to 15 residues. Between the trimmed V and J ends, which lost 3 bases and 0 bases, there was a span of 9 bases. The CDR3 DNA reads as TGTGCCAGCAGTTTGACAGTTATAGCCAAAAACATTCAGTACTTC. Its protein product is CASSLTVIAKNIQYF.

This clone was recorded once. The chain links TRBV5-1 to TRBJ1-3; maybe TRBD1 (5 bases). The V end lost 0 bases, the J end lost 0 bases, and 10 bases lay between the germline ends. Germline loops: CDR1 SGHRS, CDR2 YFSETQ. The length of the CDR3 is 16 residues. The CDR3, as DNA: TGCGCCAGCAGCTTGGGACAGCTCCGCTCTGGAAACACCATATATTTT. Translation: CASSLGQLRSGNTIYF.

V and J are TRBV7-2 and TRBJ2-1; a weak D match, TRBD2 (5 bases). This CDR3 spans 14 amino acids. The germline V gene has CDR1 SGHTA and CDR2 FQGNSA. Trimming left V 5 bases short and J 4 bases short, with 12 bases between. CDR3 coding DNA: TGTGCCAGCAGCGCAGTAATAGCGTACAATGAGCAGTTCTTC. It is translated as CASSAVIAYNEQFF.

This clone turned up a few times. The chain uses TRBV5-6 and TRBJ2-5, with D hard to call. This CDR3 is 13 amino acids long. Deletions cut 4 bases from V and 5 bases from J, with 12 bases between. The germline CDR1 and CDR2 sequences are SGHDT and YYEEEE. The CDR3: CASSILDRETQYF. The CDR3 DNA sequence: TGTGCCAGCAGCATCCTTGATCGGGAGACCCAGTACTTC.

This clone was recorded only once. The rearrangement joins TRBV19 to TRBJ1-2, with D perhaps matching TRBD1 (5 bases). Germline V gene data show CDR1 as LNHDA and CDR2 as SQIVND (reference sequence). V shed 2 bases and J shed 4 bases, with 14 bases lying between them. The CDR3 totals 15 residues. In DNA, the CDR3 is TGTGCCAGTAGTATATTGGGGCAGCCCGGCTATGGCTACACCTTC. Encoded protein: CASSILGQPGYGYTF.

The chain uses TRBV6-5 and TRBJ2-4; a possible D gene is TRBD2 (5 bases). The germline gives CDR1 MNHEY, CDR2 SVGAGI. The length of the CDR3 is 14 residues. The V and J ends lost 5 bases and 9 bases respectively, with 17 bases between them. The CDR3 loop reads CASSGRPGRGIQYF. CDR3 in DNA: TGTGCCAGCAGTGGGAGACCCGGTCGTGGCATTCAGTACTTC.

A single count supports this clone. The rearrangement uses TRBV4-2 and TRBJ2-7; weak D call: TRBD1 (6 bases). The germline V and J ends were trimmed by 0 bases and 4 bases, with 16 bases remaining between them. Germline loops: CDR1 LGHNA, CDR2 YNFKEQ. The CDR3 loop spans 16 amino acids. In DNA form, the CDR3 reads TGTGCCAGCAGCCAAGAGGCACAGGGCCTTGTTTACGAGCAGTACTTC. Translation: CASSQEAQGLVYEQYF.

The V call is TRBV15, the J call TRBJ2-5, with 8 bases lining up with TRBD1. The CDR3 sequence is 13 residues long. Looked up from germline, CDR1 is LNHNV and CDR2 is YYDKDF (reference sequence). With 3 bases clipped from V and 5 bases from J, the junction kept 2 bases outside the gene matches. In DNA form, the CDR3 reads TGTGCCACCAGCAGGGACAGGGTGGAGACCCAGTACTTC. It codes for CATSRDRVETQYF.

The DNA of the CDR3 is TGTGCCAGCAGCGCAGCCCTTCCAGGGGGCGCCTTGAACTATGGCTACACCTTC. It specifies CASSAALPGGALNYGYTF. The chain links TRBV9 to TRBJ1-2, with 8 bases aligning to TRBD1. In germline, CDR1 is SGDLS, CDR2 YYNGEE. This CDR3 is 18 amino acids long. The trim removed 3 bases at V and 2 bases at J, leaving 15 bases unmatched.

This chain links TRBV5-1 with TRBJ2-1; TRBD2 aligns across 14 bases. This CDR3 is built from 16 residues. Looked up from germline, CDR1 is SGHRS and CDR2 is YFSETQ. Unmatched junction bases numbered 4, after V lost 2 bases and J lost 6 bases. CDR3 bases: TGCGCCAGCAGCTTTACCGGGACTAGCGGGGGCAATGAGCAGTTCTTC. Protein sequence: CASSFTGTSGGNEQFF. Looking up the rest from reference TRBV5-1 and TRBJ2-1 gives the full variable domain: KAGVTQTPRYLIKTRGQQVTLSCSPISGHRSVSWYQQTPGQGLQFLFEYFSETQRNKGNFPGRFSGRQFSNSRSEMNVSTLELGDSALYLCASSFTGTSGGNEQFFGPGTRLTVL.